This TCR beta chain originates from a study of blood T cells in healthy people across ages (dated by TCRdb to the mid-2010s). Looking at the study overall: In model experiments, template switching captured about one uniquely barcoded TCR beta cDNA molecule for every two T cells. To avoid experimental bias, donors of different ages were spread randomly across the sequencing lanes. The study measured age-related changes in TCR beta repertoire diversity using deep sequencing normalized with unique cDNA molecular identifiers. The study analyzed two additional independent replicas of 1 million unique cDNA reads from the same blood draw for two donors, one aged 18 to 29 and one aged 80 or older. The donors were divided into four age groups: young (average around 15 years), middle-aged (about 40), aged (62) and long-lived (roughly 82).

Details on this clonotype: This clone's antigen is unknown. There are no base qualities to consult, and no much larger clone falls within one base.

V and J are truncated by 9 bases and 0 bases respectively, leaving an intervening sequence of 12 bases. The germline V gene provides CDR1 ENHRY and CDR2 SYGVKD. The CDR3, from cysteine to phenylalanine, totals 14 residues. Only CDR3 DNA remains: 42 bases, in frame from the first base. Receptors were amplified or captured by 5' RACE. Sequencing took place on an Illumina HiSeq 2500. A second roughly 6 to 12 cycle PCR used a sample-barcoded 5' primer and a J-beta primer mix. A template-switch 5' adaptor carrying 12 random nucleotides introduced a unique molecular identifier onto each TCR beta cDNA molecule. At least 2.5 million CDR3-containing paired-end reads were obtained from each sample. First-strand cDNA was synthesized from all RNA with the Mint cDNA synthesis kit, primed by a TRBC-specific oligonucleotide. Following uracil-DNA glycosylase treatment, all cDNA underwent a first 18-cycle PCR with the universal primers M1SS and BC2_uni_R. The published analysis was carried out like this. Each sample was normalized by randomly selecting 1 million high-quality reads, each carrying a distinct molecular identifier. Reads with shared molecular identifiers were discarded instead of being binned into consensus sequences. MiTCR, with a Q25 quality threshold and the strictest error-elimination algorithm, was used for CDR3 identification, clonotype clustering and error correction. A nonparametric unseen species model using Euler transformation provided a lower-bound estimate of total TCR beta diversity. Using fastp at Q25 and MiXCR, TCRdb reprocessed the public reads and kept productive beta chains. Records with the same CDR3 protein are collapsed into one entry carrying the most frequent genes and DNA. The V and J calls come from TCRdb's annotation, not from the publication. This sample gives about 1,400,000 distinct CDR3 sequences in total; around 59% of them show up just once. Together, the top ten hold 5% to 7% of the sample.

Donors were under 40 systemically healthy Caucasian individuals from Russia aged roughly 6 to 95 years. Approximately 10 milliliters of peripheral blood were collected from each donor into EDTA-treated Vacutainer tubes. Ficoll-Paque density-gradient centrifugation was used to isolate PBMCs, with at least 6 million per sample. Trizol reagent was used to extract total RNA from PBMCs, with at least 5 micrograms per sample. For every donor, an aliquot of PBMCs went through flow cytometry to measure the percentages of naive CD45RAhigh/CD27high T cells. General conclusions and limits of the study: As age increased, observed TCR beta diversity per million T cells dropped in a roughly linear way, and a significant reduction was already evident by age around 41. Conclusive comparison of naive and antigen-experienced compartments was prevented by the profiling of bulk unsorted PBMCs. Compared with the aged group, the long-lived group had more naive CD4+ T cells, fewer expanded clones and increased TCR diversity, suggesting age selection. There was a strong correlation between observed TCR beta diversity and the percentage of naive T cells measured by flow cytometry. Estimates of total diversity based on one million sequenced T cells were considered lower bounds and underestimates. Because donor CMV infection status was unknown, age-related changes in expanded clonotypes were potentially confounded.

Sequenced sample: blood. The rearranged chain carries TRBV10-3 and TRBJ2-1; the D gene is possibly TRBD1, with 5 bases matching. This clonotype originated in a man in his late teens or twenties in good health. The DNA is as follows: TGTGCCATAGGAGACAGCAGCTCCTACAATGAGCAGTTCTTC. The translation is CAIGDSSSYNEQFF.